This is a list of T cell receptor beta chains from one sample in a study of beta chain features in type 1 diabetes. Assay used: immunoSEQ multiplex PCR; TCRdb lists only in-frame clones, some missing. The sample consists of about 40,000 clones, 45% to 50% of them appearing once. The sample was central memory CD4+ T cells from blood. These receptors all stem from a woman aged 18-30 years in good health. Both conserved end residues are part of each CDR3. A D gene is named only where the DNA matches it firmly. For some rows the clone size is stated as once, few or many, or as a class when expanded; others skip it.

clone_size: -; d_call: -; v_call: TRBV5-4; j_call: TRBJ2-1; cdr3_nt: TGTGCCAGCAGCCAAGGGGGGGTGTCCAGCGCTGAGCAGTTCTTC; cdr3_aa: CASSQGGVSSAEQFF
clone_size: -; d_call: -; v_call: TRBV28; j_call: TRBJ2-7; cdr3_nt: TGTGCCAGCACTACATTGGGACAATCCTACGAGCAGTACTTC; cdr3_aa: CASTTLGQSYEQYF
clone_size: -; d_call: -; v_call: TRBV9; j_call: TRBJ2-2; cdr3_nt: TGTGCCAGCAGCGTAGGTTCAGGGGCGGGCGGGGAGCTGTTTTTT; cdr3_aa: CASSVGSGAGGELFF
clone_size: -; d_call: -; v_call: TRBV6-1; j_call: TRBJ1-1; cdr3_nt: TGTGCCAGCACCCAGACTCGGGGAGCTGAAGCTTTCTTT; cdr3_aa: CASTQTRGAEAFF
clone_size: -; d_call: -; v_call: TRBV5-1; j_call: TRBJ2-1; cdr3_nt: TGCGCCAGCAGCCCGTCGCTAGCGCGCTACAATGAGCAGTTCTTC; cdr3_aa: CASSPSLARYNEQFF
clone_size: -; d_call: -; v_call: TRBV2; j_call: TRBJ2-7; cdr3_nt: TGTGCCAGCAGCGAGGCTTCATTTTCCTACGAGCAGTACTTC; cdr3_aa: CASSEASFSYEQYF
clone_size: -; d_call: -; v_call: TRBV27; j_call: TRBJ2-7; cdr3_nt: TGTGCCAGCAGTTTATGGGGCGGCGAGCAGTACTTC; cdr3_aa: CASSLWGGEQYF
clone_size: -; d_call: TRBD1; v_call: TRBV6-1; j_call: TRBJ1-1; cdr3_nt: TGTGCCAGCAGTAACCGGGACAGAGGTTGGGCTTTCTTT; cdr3_aa: CASSNRDRGWAFF
clone_size: -; d_call: -; v_call: TRBV6-6; j_call: TRBJ2-5; cdr3_nt: TGTGCCAGCATTCTGACACCCTTAGGGAGGGAGACCCAGTACTTC; cdr3_aa: CASILTPLGRETQYF
clone_size: -; d_call: TRBD1; v_call: TRBV7-9; j_call: TRBJ2-7; cdr3_nt: TGTGCCAGCAGCTCGAAGGGGACAGGAAACTACGAGCAGTACTTC; cdr3_aa: CASSSKGTGNYEQYF
clone_size: few; d_call: TRBD2; v_call: TRBV14; j_call: TRBJ2-1; cdr3_nt: TGTGCCAGCAGCCTCGCTAGCGGCTACAATGAGCAGTTCTTC; cdr3_aa: CASSLASGYNEQFF
clone_size: -; d_call: TRBD1; v_call: TRBV2; j_call: TRBJ1-1; cdr3_nt: TGTGCCAGCAAGGACGACAGGGGCACTGAAGCTTTCTTT; cdr3_aa: CASKDDRGTEAFF
clone_size: once; d_call: TRBD1; v_call: TRBV5-8; j_call: TRBJ2-5; cdr3_nt: TGTGCCAGCAGCTCAGGGGACAGGGGGCTAGAAGAGACCCAGTACTTC; cdr3_aa: CASSSGDRGLEETQYF
clone_size: -; d_call: -; v_call: TRBV7-9; j_call: TRBJ2-3; cdr3_nt: TGTGCCAGCAGCTTATACGGCGTCGGGGGAAGCACAGATACGCAGTATTTT; cdr3_aa: CASSLYGVGGSTDTQYF
clone_size: -; d_call: TRBD1; v_call: TRBV25-1; j_call: TRBJ1-6; cdr3_nt: TGTGCCAGCAGTGATCATGGACAGGGCGGTAATGGGTCACCCCTCCACTTT; cdr3_aa: CASSDHGQGGNGSPLHF
clone_size: few; d_call: -; v_call: TRBV19; j_call: TRBJ1-5; cdr3_nt: TGTGCCAGTAGTCTCTATCTCTATAGCAATCAGCCCCAGCATTTT; cdr3_aa: CASSLYLYSNQPQHF
clone_size: -; d_call: -; v_call: TRBV6-1; j_call: TRBJ2-5; cdr3_nt: TGTGCCAGCAGTGAAGCGACGCAGGTGACCCAGTACTTC; cdr3_aa: CASSEATQVTQYF
clone_size: -; d_call: -; v_call: TRBV30; j_call: TRBJ2-2; cdr3_nt: TGTGCCTGGAAATCGCTGGAGGTGATGTTTTTT; cdr3_aa: CAWKSLEVMFF
clone_size: -; d_call: -; v_call: TRBV6-5; j_call: TRBJ2-5; cdr3_nt: TGTGCCAGCAGTCCTCAGGGAAAAGAGACCCAGTACTTC; cdr3_aa: CASSPQGKETQYF
clone_size: -; d_call: TRBD2; v_call: TRBV6-6; j_call: TRBJ2-3; cdr3_nt: TGTGCCAACCGTGCTAGCGGGGGAGATACGCAGTATTTT; cdr3_aa: CANRASGGDTQYF